This record looks at one T cell receptor beta chain sequence and its context. Its target is not known. Assay: immunoSEQ multiplex PCR; the TCRdb copy retains only in-frame clones and omits some. The sample holds 95,000 to 150,000 clones, around 94% seen once. CDR3 length: 14 amino acids. From germline, CDR1 is SNHLY and CDR2 FYNNEI. V shed 4 bases, J shed 4 bases, and the junction held 1 base outside the gene matches. This sample is drawn from a study of T cell responses to AZD1222 COVID-19 vaccine. Study results and limitations: Among AZD1222 vaccinees, only six were seropositive at baseline.

The sample in question was peripheral blood, obtained on day 0 of AZD1222 vaccination. The chain recombines TRBV2 with TRBJ2-3; 11 bases are shared with TRBD1. This receptor was taken from an adult in good health. The DNA for the CDR3 is TGTGCCAGCAGTGGGACAGGGGGCGCAGATACGCAGTATTTT. It translates to CASSGTGGADTQYF.